Presented here are 25 T cell receptor beta chains from one specimen sequenced in a study of blood T cells in healthy people across ages. Through a sample-barcoded 5' primer and a J-beta primer mix, a second PCR was run for roughly 7 to 12 cycles. One entry per CDR3 protein results from TCRdb running MiXCR on the 5' RACE reads. The sample has around 990,000 distinct CDR3 sequences, about two fifths seen once. The sequencing sample was made of blood. The source of these receptors is a young man in good health.

Only a few counts were recorded for this clonotype. DNA of the CDR3: TGCAGTGCTAGAGATGGGACAGCAACCTACGAGCAGTACTTC. This codes for CSARDGTATYEQYF. V gene TRBV20-1 combines with J gene TRBJ2-7; 7 bases agree with TRBD1. V lost 0 bases and J lost 2; bases outside the gene matches: 4. Germline lookup yields CDR1 DFQATT and CDR2 SNEGSKA (reference sequence). The CDR3 runs to 14 residues.

The V and J genes are TRBV7-9 and TRBJ1-1, with D uncertain. This CDR3 comprises 8 residues. Between the trimmed V and J ends, which lost 8 bases and 10 bases, there was a span of 5 bases. The germline V gene has CDR1 SEHNR and CDR2 FQNEAQ (reference sequence). The CDR3 reads CASGTAFF. DNA of the CDR3: TGTGCCAGCGGTACAGCTTTCTTT.

The chain carries TRBV20-1 and TRBJ1-1; D is possibly TRBD1 (5 bases). CDR3 length equals 18 residues. V was pared by 3 bases and J by 3 bases, with 26 bases between. The germline CDR1 and CDR2 sequences are DFQATT and SNEGSKA (reference sequence). For the CDR3, the DNA is TGCAGTGCTAGGGGATACAATGTTGTGGGGCTTTGGGACACTGAAGCTTTCTTT. Its protein product is CSARGYNVVGLWDTEAFF.

This clonotype was seen more than once but under ten times. V usage is TRBV11-2 and J usage is TRBJ2-1; 7 bases line up with TRBD2. This CDR3 spans 14 amino acids. CDR1 is SGHAT, CDR2 FQNNGV, per germline. The trim removed 5 bases at V and 3 bases at J, leaving 4 bases unmatched. The CDR3 is CASSVSGNYNEQFF. DNA for the CDR3: TGTGCCAGCAGCGTGAGCGGGAACTACAATGAGCAGTTCTTC.

The V call is TRBV2, the J call TRBJ1-5, with a weak D call TRBD1 (6 bases). Per the germline V gene, CDR1 is SNHLY and CDR2 is FYNNEI. Deletions cut 1 base from V and 5 bases from J, with 9 bases between. The CDR3 has 14 amino acids. CDR3 sequence: CASSEGGRDQPQHF. CDR3 nucleotides: TGTGCCAGCAGTGAAGGGGGGCGGGATCAGCCCCAGCATTTT.

This clonotype was counted between two and nine times. This chain uses TRBV20-1 with TRBJ2-7; 10 bases fit TRBD1. The CDR3 is 14 residues long. V lost 1 base, J lost 3 bases, and 3 bases stayed unmatched. The germline CDR1 and CDR2 sequences are DFQATT and SNEGSKA (reference sequence). The CDR3 DNA reads as TGCAGTGCTAGAGGCGGACAGGGGGTCTACGAGCAGTACTTC. Translation gives CSARGGQGVYEQYF.

This clonotype was observed a few times. The V call is TRBV6-5, the J call TRBJ1-1; unclear D gene. The CDR3 has 16 residues. V was shortened by 2 bases and J by 5 bases, with 18 bases between the two germline ends. Germline CDR1 and CDR2: MNHEY and SVGAGI. CDR3 region: CASSYESETARTEAFF. The CDR3 region has the DNA TGTGCCAGCAGTTACGAATCGGAAACCGCCCGGACTGAAGCTTTCTTT.

This clonotype was found many times. This sequence joins TRBV20-1 and TRBJ2-1, with unresolved D. Germline V CDR1 and CDR2: DFQATT, SNEGSKA (reference sequence). This CDR3 spans 12 amino acids. V lost 6 bases, J lost 0 bases, and 6 bases lay in between. This CDR3 is CSAKSSYNEQFF. As DNA, the CDR3 is TGCAGTGCCAAAAGCTCCTACAATGAGCAGTTCTTC.

The chain recombines TRBV12-3 or TRBV12-4 with TRBJ2-7, with D maybe TRBD2 (5 bases). This CDR3 is built from 12 residues. V was pared by 3 bases and J by 6 bases, with 9 bases between. CDR3 in amino acids: CASSFTGIEQYF. CDR3 coding DNA: TGTGCCAGCAGTTTCACGGGGATCGAGCAGTACTTC.

The gene calls are TRBV7-9 and TRBJ2-3; D might be TRBD1 (5 bases). Germline CDR1 and CDR2: SEHNR and FQNEAQ (reference sequence). The V gene lost 1 base and the J gene lost 2 bases, with 10 bases spanning the gap. This CDR3 is built from 15 residues. The CDR3 reads CASSLGQTNTDTQYF. In DNA, the CDR3 is TGTGCCAGCAGCTTAGGACAGACCAACACAGATACGCAGTATTTT.

The sample holds many counts of this clonotype. CDR3 DNA sequence: TGTGCCTTCAGCGGGCTTAGGGGGGATACGCAGTATTTT. This encodes CAFSGLRGDTQYF. The V gene is TRBV6-1, the J gene TRBJ2-3, with D tentatively TRBD1 or TRBD2 (6 bases each). Trimming pared 11 bases from V and 6 bases from J, leaving 18 bases between. The germline gives CDR1 MNHNS, CDR2 SASEGT. The CDR3 extends over 13 amino acids.

The chain combines TRBV3-1 with TRBJ2-4; no firm D call. The germline V and J ends were trimmed by 2 bases and 6 bases, with 5 bases remaining between them. Germline values: CDR1 LGHDT, CDR2 YNNKEL (reference sequence). This CDR3 has 12 residues. CDR3 sequence: CASSQLGNIQYF. CDR3 nucleotide sequence: TGTGCCAGCAGCCAACTCGGAAACATTCAGTACTTC. The whole variable domain, filled in from reference TRBV3-1 and TRBJ2-4, reads DTAVSQTPKYLVTQMGNDKSIKCEQNLGHDTMYWYKQDSKKFLKIMFSYNNKELIINETVPNRFSPKSPDKAHLNLHINSLELGDSAVYFCASSQLGNIQYFGAGTRLSVL.

This clonotype was recorded many times. This chain links TRBV7-2 with TRBJ1-5, with D possibly matching TRBD1 (5 bases). Germline CDR1 is SGHTA and CDR2 is FQGNSA. The CDR3 has 14 amino acids. V dropped 2 bases and J dropped 7 bases, with 12 bases sitting between them. CDR3 nucleotide sequence: TGTGCCAGCAGCTTATCAGGTCAGGGACAGCCCCAGCATTTT. Its protein product is CASSLSGQGQPQHF.

V is TRBV20-1 and J is TRBJ1-2; D not certain. The germline V gene encodes CDR1 DFQATT and CDR2 SNEGSKA (reference sequence). V lost 6 bases, J lost 6 bases, and 17 bases lay in between. The CDR3 loop spans 13 amino acids. The CDR3 region is CSAPTGYENGYTF. The CDR3 bases are TGCAGTGCCCCTACCGGGTATGAAAATGGCTACACCTTC.

This clonotype has just a few counts. This chain links TRBV2 with TRBJ2-1; possible D gene TRBD2, 7 bases. Trimming left V 2 bases short and J 0 bases short, with 11 bases between. The CDR3 is made up of 16 amino acids. Germline CDR1 reads SNHLY; CDR2 reads FYNNEI. CDR3 residues: CASSETGGSSYNEQFF. CDR3 coding DNA: TGTGCCAGCAGTGAAACGGGGGGCAGCTCCTACAATGAGCAGTTCTTC. Combining the CDR3 with reference TRBV2 and TRBJ2-1 gives the whole variable domain EPEVTQTPSHQVTQMGQEVILRCVPISNHLYFYWYRQILGQKVEFLVSFYNNEISEKSEIFDDQFSVERPDGSNFTLKIRSTKLEDSAMYFCASSETGGSSYNEQFFGPGTRLTVL.

The V call is TRBV5-6, the J call TRBJ1-2; no reliable D call. V was trimmed by 0 bases and J by 3 bases, leaving 9 bases between them. This CDR3 contains 14 residues. Germline V gene sequence: CDR1 SGHDT, CDR2 YYEEEE. In DNA, the CDR3 is TGTGCCAGCAGCTTGGCCAAGACATACTATGGCTACACCTTC. Translating it yields CASSLAKTYYGYTF.

The chain is built from TRBV2 and TRBJ1-2; D is possibly TRBD1 (5 bases). V was trimmed by 4 bases and J by 5 bases, leaving 14 bases between them. The germline CDR1 and CDR2 sequences are SNHLY and FYNNEI. The CDR3 sequence is 14 residues long. The DNA for the CDR3 is TGTGCCAGCAGTGGCGGGACCGCGGATTATGGCTACACCTTC. Amino acids: CASSGGTADYGYTF.

This chain links TRBV6-5 with TRBJ2-1; perhaps D is TRBD1 or TRBD2 (6 bases each). The V gene lost 0 bases and the J gene lost 0 bases, with 12 bases spanning the gap. The CDR3 runs to 17 residues. Germline V gene lookup returns CDR1 MNHEY and CDR2 SVGAGI. CDR3 amino acids: CASSYSPGADSYNEQFF. The CDR3 DNA sequence: TGTGCCAGCAGTTACTCACCGGGGGCCGACTCCTACAATGAGCAGTTCTTC.

The J gene is TRBJ2-3, the V gene TRBV4-1; TRBD1 matches at 8 bases. The CDR3 is made up of 15 amino acids. The J segment lost 4 bases and the V segment lost 0 bases, leaving 3 bases of the junction unmatched. Looked up from germline, CDR1 is MGHRA and CDR2 is YSYEKL. CDR3 sequence reads: CASSQDQGAADTQYF. CDR3 sequence (DNA): TGCGCCAGCAGCCAAGACCAGGGGGCGGCAGATACGCAGTATTTT.

This clonotype occurred a few times. The chain recombines TRBV4-3 with TRBJ1-6, with D possibly being TRBD1 (5 bases). The germline V gene has CDR1 LGHNA and CDR2 YSLEER. V lost 0 bases to trimming and J lost 6 bases, with 12 bases between them. CDR3 length: 16 residues. In nucleotides, the CDR3 is TGCGCCAGCAGCCAAGAATCAGGGCTGGGTAATTCACCCCTCCACTTT. Translated: CASSQESGLGNSPLHF.

This clonotype occurred a few times. The CDR3 spells CASSLDIPNPQETQYF. The CDR3 DNA sequence: TGTGCCAGCAGCTTAGACATACCAAATCCACAAGAGACCCAGTACTTC. This chain uses TRBV7-9 with TRBJ2-5; no clear D. Germline CDR1 SEHNR, CDR2 FQNEAQ (reference sequence). The V end was cut by 1 base, the J end by 2 bases, with 14 bases between. CDR3 size: 16 residues.

The chain uses TRBV27 and TRBJ1-1; D not certain. Germline V lookup: CDR1 MNHEY, CDR2 SMNVEV (reference sequence). V lost 2 bases, J lost 4 bases, and 11 bases lay in between. The CDR3 sequence is 14 residues long. This CDR3 reads CASSLRGFGTEAFF. As DNA, the CDR3 is TGTGCCAGCAGTTTACGAGGGTTTGGCACTGAAGCTTTCTTT.

The table lists this clonotype with a few counts. Sequence at one end of the junction differs from germline and may be a read error. The chain joins TRBV27 to TRBJ1-6; D call uncertain. CDR3 length: 15 amino acids. The germline V gene encodes CDR1 MNHEY and CDR2 SMNVEV (reference sequence). Here the CDR3 reads CASSLPSSYNSPPHF. Written as DNA, the CDR3 is TGTGCCAGCAGTCTCCCGAGCTCCTATAATTCACCCCCCCACTTT.

The chain is built from TRBV2 and TRBJ1-1; 7 nucleotides align to TRBD1. Trimming at V came to 11 bases and at J to 0 bases, leaving 12 bases not matched to a gene. CDR3 size: 15 residues. Germline-derived CDR1 and CDR2 are SNHLY and FYNNEI. CDR3 residues: CAALGAGGMNTEAFF. The DNA of the CDR3 is TGTGCCGCCTTGGGGGCAGGGGGTATGAACACTGAAGCTTTCTTT.

The J gene is TRBJ1-1, the V gene TRBV7-3, with unresolved D. Germline CDR1 is SGHTA and CDR2 is FQGTGA. The CDR3 contains 17 residues. Deletions cut 2 bases from V and 1 base from J, with 17 bases between. CDR3 coding DNA: TGTGCCAGCAGCTTATTGAGTGTGGTAGGACCGAACACTGAAGCTTTCTTT. Protein: CASSLLSVVGPNTEAFF.